Below are 15 T cell receptor beta chains sequenced from a single sample in a study of response to subunit inactivated influenza vaccine. One entry per CDR3 protein results from TCRdb running MiXCR on the RT-PCR reads. This table holds approximately 700,000 distinct CDR3 sequences, 11% to 15% found once. Sequencing used PBMCs from blood, obtained 14 days before vaccination. These receptors originate from a man over 45 who received an inactivated influenza vaccine.

This clonotype has just a few counts. This chain joins TRBV5-1 and TRBJ1-1, with D possibly matching TRBD1 (6 bases). Trimming stripped 5 bases from V and 1 base from J, with 15 bases between. The CDR3 spans 15 residues. CDR1 is SGHRS, CDR2 YFSETQ, per germline. CDR3 in DNA: TGCGCCAGCAGTCACGACGGACAGCCGAACACTGAAGCTTTCTTT. Protein: CASSHDGQPNTEAFF.

In its sample, this clonotype was seen a few times. The gene calls are TRBV11-2 and TRBJ1-2; D unresolved. Trimming removed 5 bases at V and 8 bases at J, with 18 bases between. From germline, CDR1 is SGHAT and CDR2 FQNNGV. The CDR3 has 14 amino acids. CDR3 loop: CASSLTDTPGGYTF. The CDR3, as DNA: TGTGCCAGCAGCCTTACCGACACTCCCGGGGGCTACACCTTC.

V gene TRBV12-3 or TRBV12-4 combines with J gene TRBJ1-3; TRBD1 aligns across 8 bases. The CDR3 spans 15 residues. The V segment lost 6 bases and the J segment 2 bases; nucleotides outside the gene matches: 6. The CDR3 spells CASSRTGTAGNTIYF. The CDR3 DNA is TGTGCCAGCAGCCGGACAGGGACGGCTGGAAACACCATATATTTT.

In this sample, this clonotype turned up a few times. The chain has TRBV11-2 and TRBJ2-2; 11 bases agree with TRBD2. V shed 5 bases, J shed 4 bases, and the junction held 9 bases outside the gene matches. This CDR3 comprises 17 residues. CDR1 and CDR2 from the germline V gene are SGHAT and FQNNGV. CDR3 amino acids: CASSPRGLAGGTGELFF. DNA of the CDR3: TGTGCCAGCAGCCCCCGGGGGCTAGCGGGGGGCACCGGGGAGCTGTTTTTT.

This clonotype has only a few counts. The genes are TRBV12-5 and TRBJ1-1; D not certain. Trimming removed 3 bases from V and 3 bases from J, with 8 bases in between. CDR3 size: 13 residues. Germline-derived CDR1 and CDR2 are LGHNT and FRNRAP. CDR3 protein: CASGLSGYTEAFF. The CDR3 coding sequence is TGTGCTAGTGGTTTAAGTGGTTACACTGAAGCTTTCTTT.

This clonotype was detected only a few times. J is TRBJ2-1 and V is TRBV15; 15 bases fit TRBD2. The CDR3 has 18 amino acids. J was trimmed by 0 bases and V by 3 bases; bases with no gene match: 3. In germline, CDR1 is LNHNV, CDR2 YYDKDF (reference sequence). The CDR3 loop reads CATSSGLAGGSSYNEQFF. In nucleotides, the CDR3 is TGTGCCACCAGCAGTGGACTAGCGGGAGGGAGCTCCTACAATGAGCAGTTCTTC.

This clonotype came up many times. CDR3 DNA sequence: TGCAGTGCTAGAAACGGGGGAGATACGCAGTATTTT. It codes for CSARNGGDTQYF. This rearrangement joins TRBV20-1 to TRBJ2-3; tentatively, D is TRBD2 (6 bases). Germline V gives CDR1 DFQATT, CDR2 SNEGSKA (reference sequence). Trimming cost V 2 bases and J 5 bases, with 8 bases left between them. This CDR3 contains 12 residues.

This chain links TRBV15 with TRBJ1-4; the D is unclear. The CDR3 extends over 12 amino acids. The V end lost 2 bases, the J end lost 6 bases, and 4 bases lay between the germline ends. Germline loops: CDR1 LNHNV, CDR2 YYDKDF (reference sequence). The CDR3 here is CATSRLDEKLFF. The CDR3 DNA is TGTGCCACCAGCAGACTAGATGAAAAACTGTTTTTT. Together with reference TRBV15 and TRBJ1-4, the CDR3 gives the full variable domain: DAMVIQNPRYQVTQFGKPVTLSCSQTLNHNVMYWYQQKSSQAPKLLFHYYDKDFNNEADTPDNFQSRRPNTSFCFLDIRSPGLGDTAMYLCATSRLDEKLFFGSGTQLSVL.

In its sample, this clonotype was seen a few times. The rearrangement joins TRBV10-3 to TRBJ2-2; 14 positions agree with TRBD2. Germline V gene data show CDR1 as ENHRY and CDR2 as SYGVKD. The CDR3 totals 15 residues. V was pared by 6 bases and J by 7 bases, with 4 bases of the junction left unmatched. The CDR3 reads CAISPGLAGVGELFF. The CDR3 nucleotides are TGTGCCATCAGCCCGGGACTAGCGGGAGTCGGGGAGCTGTTTTTT.

This clonotype was detected many times. The chain couples TRBV20-1 to TRBJ2-3; D possibly matches TRBD1 or TRBD2 (5 bases each). V shed 5 bases and J shed 6 bases, with 12 bases lying between them. Germline V CDR1 and CDR2: DFQATT, SNEGSKA (reference sequence). The CDR3 runs 12 residues. In nucleotides, the CDR3 is TGCAGTGCTCCGGGGCGCCCGGATACGCAGTATTTT. This encodes CSAPGRPDTQYF.

This clonotype was found many times. The gene calls are TRBV28 and TRBJ2-7; 14 bases are shared with TRBD2. CDR1 is MDHEN and CDR2 is SYDVKM in the germline V gene. The CDR3 spans 14 residues. V shed 6 bases, J shed 6 bases, and the junction held 4 bases outside the gene matches. The CDR3 sequence: CASRGTSGRSEQYF. Here the CDR3 DNA reads TGTGCCAGCAGAGGGACTAGCGGGAGATCCGAGCAGTACTTC.

The rearrangement uses TRBV7-2 and TRBJ2-3; TRBD1 is a possible D gene (6 bases). V shed 0 bases and J shed 6 bases, with 10 bases lying between them. This CDR3 region has 14 residues. Per the germline V gene, CDR1 is SGHTA and CDR2 is FQGNSA. CDR3 DNA: TGTGCCAGCAGCTTAGCGTGGGGGCGGGATACGCAGTATTTT. It translates to CASSLAWGRDTQYF.

V gene TRBV11-1 combines with J gene TRBJ2-7; unclear D gene. This CDR3 has 13 amino acids. The germline gives CDR1 SGHAT, CDR2 FQDESV (reference sequence). Trimming removed 2 bases from V and 7 bases from J, with 12 bases in between. DNA of the CDR3: TGTGCCAGCAGCTTATTCGCAGGTCGGGAGCAGTACTTC. It is translated as CASSLFAGREQYF.

This clonotype was seen a few times. The rearrangement joins TRBV24-1 to TRBJ2-7; 11 nucleotides match TRBD2. The CDR3 loop spans 15 amino acids. V lost 4 bases, J lost 3 bases, and 4 bases stayed unmatched. CDR1 and CDR2 (germline): KGHDR, SFDVKD. The CDR3 sequence is CATSDPTSGSYEQYF. CDR3 coding DNA: TGTGCCACCAGTGACCCTACTAGCGGGAGCTACGAGCAGTACTTC.

This clonotype was counted between two and nine times. The genes are TRBV28 and TRBJ2-3, with D perhaps TRBD1 or TRBD2 (6 bases each). The CDR3 covers 14 residues. Trimming removed 3 bases from V and 5 bases from J, with 12 bases in between. Germline CDR1 is MDHEN and CDR2 is SYDVKM. CDR3 DNA: TGTGCCAGCAGTTTTGCCAGGGGAGGAGATACGCAGTATTTT. It is translated as CASSFARGGDTQYF.